This paragraph reports one T cell receptor beta chain. The authors' processing: By means of reference gene primer amplification, nucleated cell counts were estimated. Assay: immunoSEQ multiplex PCR; the TCRdb copy retains only in-frame clones and omits some. Clone size and V and J calls were adopted from that table, with D and trimming inferred from the DNA. The sample consists of about 150,000 clones, about 90% of them appearing once. The data originate from a study of blood T cell repertoires in COVID-19. Study summary: Specimens from acute and convalescent COVID-19 originated in the United States, Italy and Spain. PBMCs, B-cell-depleted T cells, or T cells were the source of the cDNA or gDNA that made up the material.

Germline-derived CDR1 and CDR2 are SGDLS and YYNGEE. V lost 4 bases, J lost 1 base, and 6 bases stayed unmatched. The CDR3 is made up of 15 amino acids. V is TRBV9 and J is TRBJ1-1, with 8 nucleotides matching TRBD1. The TCR comes from a man aged 80 or over with acute or convalescent COVID-19. Sequencing was performed on peripheral blood. CDR3 bases: TGTGCCAGCAGCCCAGGACAGGGAACGAACACTGAAGCTTTCTTT. Its translation is CASSPGQGTNTEAFF.